The sequence of this T cell receptor beta chain was determined in a study of CD8 T cells in Susac syndrome. Study conclusions and caveats: The authors acknowledged that their TCR sequencing and HLA analysis involved a relatively small number of individuals. In Susac syndrome, the CD4+ T cell repertoires did not show clonal expansion.

With respect to this clonotype: Its target is not known.

This CDR3 contains 15 residues. The V end lost 2 bases, the J end lost 7 bases, and 16 bases lay between the germline ends. Germline-derived CDR1 and CDR2 are SGHDT and YYEEEE. When the RNA was reverse transcribed, random hexamers were used with an input of about 0.5 to 1 ug. Multiplex immunoSEQ PCR targeted 54 Vbeta and 13 Jbeta TCR beta segments. MiXCR, applied by TCRdb to the immunoSEQ multiplex PCR reads, yields one record per CDR3 protein. The sample contains under 95,000 distinct CDR3 sequences, roughly 94% of which appear only once. The sequenced material came from CD4+ T cells from PBMCs. The sequence derives from a human donor with Susac syndrome. The chain employs TRBV5-6 and TRBJ2-1; D may be TRBD2 (6 bases). The CDR3: CASSFLEGRSNEQFF. CDR3 DNA sequence: TGTGCCAGCAGCTTCTTAGAGGGGAGGAGTAATGAGCAGTTCTTC.